This is a list of T cell receptor beta chains from one sample in a study of monozygotic twins with inflammatory bowel disease. TCRdb re-called the 5' RACE reads; every CDR3 protein appears as one record, without DNA. Its table records about 150,000 distinct CDR3 sequences. The sequenced sample consisted of blood. The receptor source for this set is a human donor with ulcerative colitis or Crohn's disease, or a healthy co-twin of an affected twin (not recorded which). CDR3s include the opening cysteine and the closing phenylalanine or tryptophan.

V: TRBV3-1; J: TRBJ1-1; CDR3: CASSHPTAWRGTEAFF
V: TRBV29-1; J: TRBJ2-3; CDR3: CRAQQGVGANTQYF
V: TRBV7-6; J: TRBJ2-2; CDR3: CASSLALGGELFF
V: TRBV29-1; J: TRBJ1-2; CDR3: CSVESHNYGYTF
V: TRBV7-2; J: TRBJ2-1; CDR3: CASSLALERTPYNEQFF
V: TRBV12-5; J: TRBJ2-3; CDR3: CASGLDGDTQYF
V: TRBV2; J: TRBJ2-3; CDR3: CASSDTTGGRDTQYF
V: TRBV5-1; J: TRBJ1-6; CDR3: CASSLVETVYNSPLHF
V: TRBV6-1; J: TRBJ2-1; CDR3: CASSQVPGQGNEQFF
V: TRBV27; J: TRBJ2-3; CDR3: CASSLFSPSTDTQYF
V: TRBV7-8; J: TRBJ1-1; CDR3: CASSLGRRENTEAFF
V: TRBV5-1; J: TRBJ1-3; CDR3: CASSYQQGSGNTIYF
V: TRBV28; J: TRBJ1-2; CDR3: CASQGSWGGYTF
V: TRBV27; J: TRBJ2-2; CDR3: CASSWTGTPNTGELFF
V: TRBV6-4; J: TRBJ1-4; CDR3: CAPTDYSASNEKLFF
V: TRBV11-1; J: TRBJ2-2; CDR3: CASSLGTSGSGSTGELFF
V: TRBV5-1; J: TRBJ1-1; CDR3: CASSLDRLMNTEAFF
V: TRBV27; J: TRBJ2-1; CDR3: CASSLRQVTYNEQFF
V: TRBV6-1; J: TRBJ1-4; CDR3: CASRGTGNEKLFF
V: TRBV29-1; J: TRBJ1-4; CDR3: CSVKSGAYNEKLFF
V: TRBV7-2; J: TRBJ2-2; CDR3: CASSLGRPPGELFF
V: TRBV28; J: TRBJ1-1; CDR3: CASSLPGLEAFF
V: TRBV7-2; J: TRBJ2-3; CDR3: CASSAGTSSRTDTQYF
V: TRBV7-9; J: TRBJ2-7; CDR3: CASSPSGRNEQYF
V: TRBV7-2; J: TRBJ2-7; CDR3: CASSPVGRHHEQYF
V: TRBV12-3/TRBV12-4; J: TRBJ2-2; CDR3: CASSGTPMGTGELFF
V: TRBV7-9; J: TRBJ2-2; CDR3: CASSLRLNTGELFF
V: TRBV29-1; J: TRBJ2-3; CDR3: CSVGGRHYTDTQYF
V: TRBV5-4; J: TRBJ2-3; CDR3: CASSSELADRTDTQYF
V: TRBV11-2; J: TRBJ2-1; CDR3: CASSLIRGGTSGSNEQFF
V: TRBV5-1; J: TRBJ1-5; CDR3: CASSLTGQVDQPQHF
V: TRBV12-3/TRBV12-4; J: TRBJ1-2; CDR3: CASSPGPGRPFF
V: TRBV12-3/TRBV12-4; J: TRBJ1-5; CDR3: CASSLGAGGDQPQHF
V: TRBV3-1; J: TRBJ2-5; CDR3: CASSPGLTTQETQYF
V: TRBV5-1; J: TRBJ2-5; CDR3: CASSLVEETQYF
V: TRBV20-1; J: TRBJ2-2; CDR3: CSAPTLAGGPDGELFF
V: TRBV11-1; J: TRBJ2-1; CDR3: CASSLGLVGNNEQFF
V: TRBV19; J: TRBJ2-3; CDR3: CASTRRDIPDTQYF
V: TRBV24-1; J: TRBJ2-3; CDR3: CATSDPEWDTQYF
V: TRBV5-1; J: TRBJ2-6; CDR3: CASSFSFTGVGANVLTF
V: TRBV11-2; J: TRBJ2-3; CDR3: CASSPTGLRSDTQYF
V: TRBV27; J: TRBJ1-5; CDR3: CASSPYQGMGNQPQHF
V: TRBV6-5; J: TRBJ1-1; CDR3: CASSRQGAEAFF
V: TRBV24-1; J: TRBJ2-2; CDR3: CATSDVTGATGELFF
V: TRBV11-1; J: TRBJ1-1; CDR3: CASSLQRVDGYTEAFF
V: TRBV5-1; J: TRBJ1-2; CDR3: CASSSTGRVTYGYTF
V: TRBV20-1; J: TRBJ1-5; CDR3: CSSVRGSYQPQHF
V: TRBV3-1; J: TRBJ1-1; CDR3: CASSQQRRTEAFF
V: TRBV7-2; J: TRBJ2-3; CDR3: CASSLVGGDTQYF
V: TRBV5-1; J: TRBJ2-2; CDR3: CASSLLDLNTGELFF
V: TRBV5-1; J: TRBJ2-5; CDR3: CASSLVGAETQYF
V: TRBV18; J: TRBJ1-4; CDR3: CASSPKGQGPTGEKLFF
V: TRBV7-9; J: TRBJ1-1; CDR3: CASSLAGFNTEAFF
V: TRBV12-3/TRBV12-4; J: TRBJ1-3; CDR3: CASSLHRIISGNTIYF
V: TRBV15; J: TRBJ2-3; CDR3: CATSRDFVADTQYF
V: TRBV7-9; J: TRBJ2-1; CDR3: CASSLITGGRNNEQFF
V: TRBV20-1; J: TRBJ2-7; CDR3: CSAVTGRRDNYKGSYEQYF
V: TRBV5-4; J: TRBJ2-6; CDR3: CASSSGGSGANVLTF
V: TRBV28; J: TRBJ2-3; CDR3: CASLGDSLTDTQYF